This TCR beta chain was sequenced in a study of cytomegalovirus exposure and HLA in healthy donors. Looked up from germline, CDR1 is MGHDK and CDR2 is SYGVNS. V lost 4 bases, J lost 3 bases, and 11 bases lay in between. This CDR3 contains 14 residues. 60 Vbeta and 13 Jbeta primers were used in PCR. This table comes from immunoSEQ multiplex PCR, and its TCRdb copy is limited to in-frame clones, with some not included. Of about 100,000 clones detected, around 72% appear once; the ten largest clones hold under 4.5%. Regarding the study as a whole: Several of the most significant clusters appeared, in a later analysis, to be linked to common viral pathogens. Cytomegalovirus status was reportedly diagnosed by the classifier with high sensitivity and specificity. Approximately 160 TCR beta chains were listed as cytomegalovirus-associated. Likely technical artifact: a cluster of highly shared sequence variants.

In the case of this clone: No antigen is known for it.

The sample consisted of PBMCs. The V and J genes are TRBV25-1 and TRBJ2-3, with D perhaps TRBD1 (6 bases). The sequence came from a man between 40 and 49 years old in good health and CMV-seronegative. CDR3 bases: TGTGCCAGCAGTGCCCCGACAGGAACAGATACGCAGTATTTT. This codes for CASSAPTGTDTQYF.